The 23 T cell receptor beta chains presented below share a single source sample, sequenced in a study of response to subunit inactivated influenza vaccine. TCRdb reanalysed the RT-PCR reads using MiXCR and keeps one entry per CDR3 protein. The profile shows about 540,000 distinct CDR3 sequences, approximately 24% of them singletons. This sample also belongs to another study, concerning T cells expressing NK-cell markers. That paper adds: Scientists made TCR beta cDNA using 5'RACE template switching with UMIs.

This material consisted of CD4+ T cells sorted from PBMCs, taken 11 to 12 days after vaccination. These receptors were collected from a man aged 45-60 years who received an inactivated influenza vaccine.

This clonotype was seen only a few times. The rearrangement links TRBV11-1 to TRBJ2-2, with 10 bases identical to TRBD1. Germline V lookup: CDR1 SGHAT, CDR2 FQDESV (reference sequence). The V gene end was trimmed by 2 bases and the J gene end by 4 bases; junction bases not matched to a gene: 10. The CDR3 is 18 amino acids. The CDR3 is CASSLRNRDRGITGELFF. The CDR3 region has the DNA TGTGCCAGCAGCTTACGGAACCGGGACAGGGGAATCACCGGGGAGCTGTTTTTT.

This clonotype has just a few counts. This chain links TRBV10-3 with TRBJ1-3; 9 bases line up with TRBD1. The CDR3 runs to 14 residues. The J segment lost 3 bases and the V segment lost 6 bases, leaving 3 bases of the junction unmatched. The germline CDR1 and CDR2 sequences are ENHRY and SYGVKD. This CDR3 is CAISGTGNGNTIYF. In DNA form, the CDR3 reads TGTGCCATCAGCGGGACAGGGAATGGAAACACCATATATTTT.

This clonotype was recorded a few times. The V gene is TRBV6-2 or TRBV6-3, the J gene TRBJ1-1; D gene unclear. In germline, CDR1 is MNHEY, CDR2 SVGEGT. The CDR3 runs to 15 residues. Between the trimmed V and J ends, which lost 7 bases and 1 base, there was a span of 16 bases. The CDR3 reads CASNKLATSNTEAFF. The CDR3 DNA follows: TGTGCCAGCAATAAATTGGCCACCTCGAACACTGAAGCTTTCTTT.

The chain employs TRBV10-2 and TRBJ2-2; 8 nucleotides agree with TRBD1. Germline V lookup: CDR1 WSHSY, CDR2 SAAADI. CDR3 length: 19 residues. V was clipped by 6 bases and J by 4 bases; unmatched bases: 19. In DNA form, the CDR3 reads TGCGCCAGCAGAATATACGGACAGGGCGCCCCCTTGGGCACCGGGGAGCTGTTTTTT. Encoded protein: CASRIYGQGAPLGTGELFF.

This clonotype has a handful of counts. This chain connects TRBV24-1 to TRBJ2-5; possibly TRBD2 for D (5 bases). The CDR3 has 15 amino acids. V was pared by 0 bases and J by 4 bases, with 11 bases between. Germline V gives CDR1 KGHDR, CDR2 SFDVKD. The CDR3 DNA is TGTGCCACCAGTGATTTGCAAGGTGGGAGAGAGACCCAGTACTTC. This codes for CATSDLQGGRETQYF.

The table lists this clonotype with a few counts. The chain recombines TRBV7-2 with TRBJ1-2; weak D call: TRBD1 (5 bases). The ends were cut back, 2 bases at V and 14 bases at J, with 12 bases in the middle. The CDR3 is 11 amino acids. Germline-derived CDR1 and CDR2 are SGHTA and FQGNSA. The CDR3 region has the DNA TGTGCCAGCAGCTTACGGACGACAGTAACCTTC. This translates into CASSLRTTVTF. Full variable domain (rest looked up from reference TRBV7-2 and TRBJ1-2): GAGVSQSPSNKVTEKGKDVELRCDPISGHTALYWYRQSLGQGLEFLIYFQGNSAPDKSGLPSDRFSAERTGGSVSTLTIQRTQQEDSAVYLCASSLRTTVTFGSGTRLTVV.

In its sample, this clonotype was seen a few times. The rearrangement joins TRBV5-5 to TRBJ2-7; perhaps D is TRBD1 or TRBD2 (5 bases each). The CDR3 has 13 amino acids. Trimming took off 0 bases at V and 8 bases at J, with 12 bases between the two ends. Germline assignment: CDR1 SGHKS and CDR2 YYEKEE (reference sequence). DNA for the CDR3: TGTGCCAGCAGCTTGGGGGACGGGTTGAAGCAGTACTTC. Encoded protein: CASSLGDGLKQYF. The variable domain in full, completed from reference TRBV5-5 and TRBJ2-7, reads DAGVTQSPTHLIKTRGQQVTLRCSPISGHKSVSWYQQVLGQGPQFIFQYYEKEERGRGNFPDRFSARQFPNYSSELNVNALLLGDSALYLCASSLGDGLKQYFGPGTRLTVT.

This clonotype was observed a handful of times. The chain recombines TRBV28 with TRBJ2-5; no definite D call. Germline CDR1 and CDR2: MDHEN and SYDVKM. The CDR3 totals 13 residues. Trimming pared 6 bases from V and 4 bases from J, leaving 12 bases between. DNA of the CDR3: TGTGCCAGCAGCCACCACAAGGTAGAGACCCAGTACTTC. It specifies CASSHHKVETQYF.

The rearrangement links TRBV7-8 to TRBJ2-7; D is unclear. The CDR3 length is 12 residues. Germline loops: CDR1 SGHVS, CDR2 FQNEAQ. Between the trimmed V and J ends, which lost 2 bases and 6 bases, there was a span of 8 bases. The CDR3 region is CASSLNPTEQYF. CDR3 nucleotide sequence: TGTGCCAGCAGCTTAAACCCGACCGAGCAGTACTTC.

This clonotype was seen a few times. The chain couples TRBV7-6 to TRBJ2-3, with TRBD2 matching over 10 bases. The V gene end was trimmed by 6 bases and the J gene end by 2 bases; junction bases not matched to a gene: 5. The CDR3 runs to 15 residues. CDR1 SGHVS and CDR2 FNYEAQ come from the germline V gene. The chain's CDR3 is CASRPTSGVTDTQYF. The CDR3 coding sequence is TGTGCCAGCAGACCTACTAGCGGGGTCACAGATACGCAGTATTTT.

The chain employs TRBV20-1 and TRBJ2-1, with 10 bases identical to TRBD2. The germline V gene has CDR1 DFQATT and CDR2 SNEGSKA (reference sequence). The CDR3 is made up of 17 amino acids. With 0 bases clipped from V and 4 bases from J, the junction kept 9 bases outside the gene matches. DNA for the CDR3: TGCAGTGCTAGAGATCCCACCACTAGCGGGACTTACAATGAGCAGTTCTTC. Protein: CSARDPTTSGTYNEQFF.

The rearrangement links TRBV4-1 to TRBJ1-4, with a tentative D call TRBD1 (6 bases). V shed 1 base and J shed 8 bases, with 14 bases lying between them. CDR1 is MGHRA, CDR2 YSYEKL, per germline. This CDR3 has 15 residues. This chain's CDR3 is CASSQGTYQGEKLFF. CDR3 DNA: TGCGCCAGCAGCCAAGGGACTTACCAGGGGGAAAAACTGTTTTTT.

This clonotype was observed a few times. This sequence joins TRBV3-1 and TRBJ2-1; the D gene could be TRBD1 or TRBD2 (6 bases each). CDR3 length: 15 residues. Trimming pared 4 bases from V and 4 bases from J, leaving 14 bases between. Germline lookup yields CDR1 LGHDT and CDR2 YNNKEL (reference sequence). The CDR3: CASSPVGGRYNEQFF. The CDR3 DNA reads as TGTGCCAGCAGCCCCGTCGGGGGCCGGTACAATGAGCAGTTCTTC.

Only a few counts were recorded for this clonotype. The rearrangement links TRBV28 to TRBJ2-5, with unresolved D. CDR1 is MDHEN and CDR2 is SYDVKM in the germline V gene. V was clipped by 1 base and J by 4 bases, with 10 bases between them. There are 14 residues in the CDR3. The CDR3 DNA sequence: TGTGCCAGCAGTTTATATGACTCAGGAGAGACCCAGTACTTC. Protein sequence: CASSLYDSGETQYF.

This clonotype was seen a handful of times. The chain uses TRBV12-3 or TRBV12-4 and TRBJ1-3, with no clear D. The CDR3 consists of 13 residues. With 7 bases removed from V and 2 bases from J, the gap between germline ends came to 9 bases. CDR3 region: CASIWGPGNTIYF. The CDR3 region has the DNA TGTGCCAGCATATGGGGTCCTGGAAACACCATATATTTT.

The chain links TRBV20-1 to TRBJ2-4; 7 nucleotides agree with TRBD2. CDR3 length: 15 residues. Germline lookup yields CDR1 DFQATT and CDR2 SNEGSKA (reference sequence). J was trimmed by 0 bases and V by 1 base; bases with no gene match: 3. The CDR3 DNA sequence: TGCAGTGCTAGAGCACTAGCGTCAGCCAAAAACATTCAGTACTTC. Its translation is CSARALASAKNIQYF.

This clonotype has a count of ten or more. The chain combines TRBV5-4 with TRBJ1-1; TRBD1 aligns across 9 bases. Trimming took 2 bases from V and 5 from J; bases not matched to a gene: 7. Germline loops: CDR1 SGHNT, CDR2 YYREEE (reference sequence). The CDR3 totals 15 residues. The CDR3 nucleotides are TGTGCCAGCAGCTTACAAGACAGGGGGAAGACTGAAGCTTTCTTT. This translates into CASSLQDRGKTEAFF.

The chain recombines TRBV4-2 with TRBJ2-5, with 9 bases fitting TRBD2. This CDR3 is built from 17 residues. V gave up 0 bases and J gave up 2 bases; unmatched junction bases: 7. Germline CDR1 is LGHNA and CDR2 is YNFKEQ. CDR3 sequence reads: CASSQDFSGGLQETQYF. The DNA of the CDR3 is TGTGCCAGCAGCCAAGATTTCAGCGGGGGGCTTCAAGAGACCCAGTACTTC.

Only a few counts were recorded for this clonotype. The chain recombines TRBV10-2 with TRBJ2-1, with a tentative D call TRBD2 (5 bases). The germline CDR1 and CDR2 sequences are WSHSY and SAAADI. Trimming took 6 bases from V and 8 from J, leaving 20 bases between them. The CDR3 totals 15 residues. Written as DNA, the CDR3 is TGCGCCAGCAGGTATACTGGGGAGACCCTCCATGAGCAGTTCTTC. This sequence encodes CASRYTGETLHEQFF.

This clonotype was seen a handful of times. The V call is TRBV2, the J call TRBJ2-6; 10 bases agree with TRBD1. The CDR3 loop spans 17 amino acids. V lost 6 bases and J lost 0; bases outside the gene matches: 5. CDR1 is SNHLY and CDR2 is FYNNEI in the germline V gene. The CDR3 loop is CASRAGTGVSGANVLTF. The CDR3 bases are TGTGCCAGCAGAGCCGGGACAGGGGTCTCTGGGGCCAACGTCCTGACTTTC. Supplemented by reference TRBV2 and TRBJ2-6, the full variable domain reads EPEVTQTPSHQVTQMGQEVILRCVPISNHLYFYWYRQILGQKVEFLVSFYNNEISEKSEIFDDQFSVERPDGSNFTLKIRSTKLEDSAMYFCASRAGTGVSGANVLTFGAGSRLTVL.

This chain connects TRBV11-2 to TRBJ2-3; D perhaps matches TRBD2 (5 bases). Looked up from germline, CDR1 is SGHAT and CDR2 is FQNNGV. CDR3 length: 14 amino acids. Trimming took 6 bases from V and 1 from J, leaving 11 bases between them. CDR3 residues: CASRPRERTDTQYF. Written as DNA, the CDR3 is TGTGCCAGCAGGCCCCGGGAACGCACAGATACGCAGTATTTT.

About this clonotype itself: It may be a read error: a sequence one base away is much more abundant. The genes are TRBV30 and TRBJ1-3; D gene uncertain. Looked up from germline, CDR1 is GTSNPN and CDR2 is SVGIG (reference sequence). The CDR3 is 14 amino acids. CDR3 coding DNA: TGTGCCTGCCAAGAGGCCTATGCTGGAACCACCATATATTTT. Its translation is CACQEAYAGTTIYF.

The rearrangement uses TRBV18 and TRBJ1-1; D is uncertain. Germline CDR1 is KGHSH and CDR2 is LQKENI. Deletions cut 1 base from V and 1 base from J, with 7 bases between. The length of the CDR3 is 14 residues. The CDR3 sequence is CASSPRSTNTEAFF. The CDR3 nucleotides read TGTGCCAGCTCACCACGGTCAACGAACACTGAAGCTTTCTTT.